Listed below are T cell receptor beta chains from one sample, sequenced in a study of response to subunit inactivated influenza vaccine. Each CDR3 protein is one row after TCRdb ran MiXCR on the RT-PCR reads. The sample consists of around 580,000 distinct CDR3 sequences, about an eighth of them appearing once. The sequences come from PBMCs from blood, collected on the day of vaccination. These receptor sequences come from a man between 45 and 60 years old who received an inactivated influenza vaccine. The CDR3 runs from the conserved cysteine through the conserved F or W. A D gene is named only where the DNA matches it firmly. Rows give clone size only sometimes, using once, few, many, or a class for an expanded clone.

TRBJ2-7 | TRBD1 | TRBV20-1 | . | CSATRTGRNYEQYF | TGCAGTGCTACCAGGACAGGGCGAAACTACGAGCAGTACTTC
TRBJ2-2 | . | TRBV6-4 | . | CASSAGSNTGELFF | TGTGCCAGCAGTGCCGGGTCGAACACCGGGGAGCTGTTTTTT
TRBJ2-5 | TRBD2 | TRBV3-1 | few | CASSQGDYTQETQYF | TGTGCCAGCAGCCAGGGGGACTACACACAAGAGACCCAGTACTTC
TRBJ2-4 | TRBD1 | TRBV5-1 | . | CASSRTGTGAKNIQYF | TGCGCCAGCAGCAGAACCGGGACAGGAGCCAAAAACATTCAGTACTTC
TRBJ2-2 | TRBD2 | TRBV7-2 | few | CASSRLQREVRTGELFF | TGTGCCAGCAGCAGACTGCAGCGGGAGGTCCGCACCGGGGAGCTGTTTTTT
TRBJ2-7 | . | TRBV6-5 | many | CASSYSASQGEQYF | TGTGCCAGCAGTTACTCGGCCAGTCAAGGGGAGCAGTACTTC
TRBJ1-5 | . | TRBV6-2/TRBV6-3 | few | CASTVGYNQPQHF | TGTGCCAGCACTGTGGGGTACAATCAGCCCCAGCATTTT
TRBJ2-7 | . | TRBV7-8 | . | CASSRRETSYEQYF | TGTGCCAGCAGCCGCCGGGAGACCTCCTACGAGCAGTACTTC
TRBJ1-5 | . | TRBV7-8 | . | CASSNRGPRNQPQHF | TGTGCCAGCAGCAACCGGGGTCCCCGCAATCAGCCCCAGCATTTT
TRBJ2-2 | . | TRBV6-2/TRBV6-3 | many | CASSHGPESGELFF | TGTGCCAGCAGTCACGGTCCCGAATCCGGGGAGCTGTTTTTT
TRBJ2-7 | TRBD1 | TRBV7-6 | . | CASRKGTGRDYDEQYF | TGTGCCAGCAGGAAAGGGACAGGAAGGGATTATGACGAGCAGTACTTC
TRBJ2-5 | TRBD2 | TRBV20-1 | once | CSAKGLAGMETQYF | TGCAGTGCAAAGGGACTAGCGGGGATGGAGACCCAGTACTTC
TRBJ2-2 | . | TRBV4-1 | many | CASSPSGHTGELFF | TGCGCCAGCAGCCCCTCCGGACACACCGGGGAGCTGTTTTTT
TRBJ2-7 | . | TRBV2 | . | CASSVSRSYEQYF | TGTGCCAGCAGTGTAAGCAGATCCTACGAGCAGTACTTC
TRBJ2-3 | . | TRBV20-1 | . | CSARDVPKAGDTQYF | TGCAGTGCTAGAGATGTACCTAAAGCGGGAGATACGCAGTATTTT
TRBJ2-1 | . | TRBV12-3/TRBV12-4 | many | CASSLRRGRSEDNEQFF | TGTGCCAGCAGTTTACGCAGGGGCCGTTCCGAGGACAATGAGCAGTTCTTC
TRBJ2-2 | TRBD2 | TRBV9 | few | CASSVEPWLAGARTGELFF | TGTGCCAGCAGCGTGGAGCCGTGGCTAGCGGGGGCACGCACCGGGGAGCTGTTTTTT
TRBJ2-4 | . | TRBV6-1 | few | CAIAGLAKNIQYF | TGTGCCATCGCAGGGCTAGCCAAAAACATTCAGTACTTC
TRBJ2-1 | TRBD2 | TRBV27 | few | CASSSLGLAANEQFF | TGTGCCAGCAGTTCGCTAGGACTAGCGGCCAATGAGCAGTTCTTC
TRBJ2-7 | TRBD2 | TRBV2 | few | CASLTSGFISYEQYF | TGTGCCAGCTTGACTAGCGGGTTCATATCCTACGAGCAGTACTTC
TRBJ2-7 | TRBD2 | TRBV28 | few | CASSSLGLAGVYEQYF | TGTGCCAGCAGTTCCCTTGGACTAGCGGGAGTCTACGAGCAGTACTTC
TRBJ2-2 | TRBD1 | TRBV5-8 | . | CASGPGQGTGELFF | TGTGCCAGCGGCCCGGGACAGGGGACCGGGGAGCTGTTTTTT
TRBJ1-1 | . | TRBV5-1 | . | CASSPNTNMNTEAFF | TGCGCCAGCAGCCCAAACACAAATATGAACACTGAAGCTTTCTTT
TRBJ2-1 | . | TRBV28 | . | CASLPGFSYNEQFF | TGTGCCAGCCTGCCGGGCTTCTCCTACAATGAGCAGTTCTTC
TRBJ2-7 | TRBD2 | TRBV5-1 | few | CASSLASSGRAEQYF | TGCGCCAGCAGCTTGGCTAGCAGCGGGAGGGCCGAGCAGTACTTC
TRBJ2-3 | TRBD2 | TRBV10-3 | many | CAARGASGGLVDTQYF | TGTGCCGCCAGGGGGGCTAGCGGGGGGTTGGTCGATACGCAGTATTTT
TRBJ2-5 | TRBD2 | TRBV20-1 | . | CSAGGGGLPTGETQYF | TGCAGTGCGGGAGGTGGGGGACTACCAACGGGAGAGACCCAGTACTTC
TRBJ2-5 | TRBD2 | TRBV3-1 | many | CASSLRSGLAGGRETQYF | TGTGCCAGCAGCCTACGATCAGGACTAGCGGGGGGGAGGGAGACCCAGTACTTC
TRBJ2-3 | TRBD2 | TRBV6-4 | few | CASSRTSASTDTQYF | TGTGCCAGCAGTCGGACTAGCGCTAGCACAGATACGCAGTATTTT
TRBJ2-1 | TRBD2 | TRBV20-1 | . | CSARDLERGPHNEQFF | TGCAGTGCTAGAGATCTCGAGCGGGGCCCACACAATGAGCAGTTCTTC
TRBJ1-1 | . | TRBV20-1 | many | CSAWVSGASEAFF | TGCAGTGCTTGGGTTTCAGGGGCGTCTGAAGCTTTCTTT
TRBJ2-1 | TRBD1 | TRBV12-3/TRBV12-4 | few | CASSLPQGYNEQFF | TGTGCCAGCAGTTTACCACAGGGGTACAATGAGCAGTTCTTC
TRBJ2-1 | . | TRBV12-3/TRBV12-4 | . | CASSFEGAGEQFF | TGTGCCAGCAGTTTTGAGGGAGCTGGTGAGCAGTTCTTC
TRBJ2-7 | . | TRBV20-1 | . | CSARIAGGLLLGEQYF | TGCAGTGCTAGAATCGCCGGGGGACTTCTTCTTGGTGAGCAGTACTTC
TRBJ2-2 | TRBD2 | TRBV29-1 | many | CSVQTSGRSPGELFF | TGCAGCGTGCAAACTAGCGGGAGGTCGCCCGGGGAGCTGTTTTTT
TRBJ1-2 | TRBD1 | TRBV24-1 | few | CATSGSRGGYGYTF | TGTGCCACCAGTGGATCCAGGGGGGGCTATGGCTACACCTTC
TRBJ2-1 | TRBD2 | TRBV5-1 | few | CASSRLAGGEDEQFF | TGCGCCAGCAGCCGACTAGCGGGAGGCGAGGATGAGCAGTTCTTC
TRBJ2-2 | . | TRBV3-1 | many | CASSQGPGQQNTGELFF | TGTGCCAGCAGCCAAGGCCCGGGACAACAGAACACCGGGGAGCTGTTTTTT
TRBJ2-5 | . | TRBV11-2 | . | CASSLFAGTLVYQETQYF | TGTGCCAGCAGCTTATTTGCGGGAACCTTGGTGTACCAAGAGACCCAGTACTTC
TRBJ2-5 | . | TRBV28 | . | CASSKESRIQYF | TGTGCCAGCAGTAAGGAGAGCCGCATCCAGTACTTC
TRBJ2-3 | TRBD2 | TRBV7-6 | few | CASSLAGVAGPTDTQYF | TGTGCCAGCAGCTTAGCGGGGGTAGCGGGACCCACAGATACGCAGTATTTT
TRBJ2-5 | . | TRBV7-2 | . | CASSLPNPGTRKTQYF | TGTGCCAGCAGCTTACCCAACCCCGGGACCCGAAAGACCCAGTACTTC
TRBJ2-5 | TRBD2 | TRBV5-1 | many | CASSLGLAGSVETQYF | TGCGCCAGCAGCTTGGGACTAGCGGGGTCCGTTGAGACCCAGTACTTC
TRBJ2-5 | . | TRBV28 | . | CASSGTLGTQYF | TGTGCCAGCAGTGGGACCCTAGGGACCCAGTACTTC
TRBJ1-1 | TRBD1 | TRBV5-1 | . | CASSGQGGTQAFF | TGCGCCAGCAGCGGACAGGGAGGAACTCAAGCTTTCTTT
TRBJ2-3 | . | TRBV9 | many | CASSGRLVTDTQYF | TGTGCCAGCAGCGGACGACTAGTAACAGATACGCAGTATTTT
TRBJ1-5 | . | TRBV28 | few | CASSTPYNQPQHF | TGTGCCAGCAGCACCCCCTATAATCAGCCCCAGCATTTT
TRBJ2-5 | TRBD1 | TRBV18 | few | CASSPTDRARPQETQYF | TGTGCCAGCTCACCAACCGACAGGGCGAGACCCCAAGAGACCCAGTACTTC
TRBJ2-5 | TRBD2 | TRBV10-3 | many | CAISEASGSQETQYF | TGTGCCATCAGTGAGGCTAGCGGGAGTCAAGAGACCCAGTACTTC
TRBJ2-1 | . | TRBV2 | many | CASFEELPYNEQFF | TGTGCCAGCTTTGAGGAACTGCCCTACAATGAGCAGTTCTTC
TRBJ2-5 | . | TRBV27 | . | CASRALKYQETQYF | TGTGCCAGCAGAGCTCTTAAGTACCAAGAGACCCAGTACTTC
TRBJ2-3 | TRBD1 | TRBV12-3/TRBV12-4 | few | CASSFRRGLADTQYF | TGTGCCAGCAGTTTCAGAAGGGGGCTCGCAGATACGCAGTATTTT
TRBJ2-7 | TRBD1 | TRBV4-2 | . | CASSQGDPGQGLREQYF | TGTGCCAGCAGCCAAGGGGACCCGGGACAGGGGTTGCGGGAGCAGTACTTC
TRBJ2-1 | . | TRBV7-9 | many | CASSLFAGEQFF | TGTGCCAGCAGCTTATTTGCGGGTGAGCAGTTCTTC
TRBJ2-3 | . | TRBV7-3 | . | CASSLRPFRDTQYF | TGTGCCAGCAGCTTACGTCCCTTTCGAGATACGCAGTATTTT